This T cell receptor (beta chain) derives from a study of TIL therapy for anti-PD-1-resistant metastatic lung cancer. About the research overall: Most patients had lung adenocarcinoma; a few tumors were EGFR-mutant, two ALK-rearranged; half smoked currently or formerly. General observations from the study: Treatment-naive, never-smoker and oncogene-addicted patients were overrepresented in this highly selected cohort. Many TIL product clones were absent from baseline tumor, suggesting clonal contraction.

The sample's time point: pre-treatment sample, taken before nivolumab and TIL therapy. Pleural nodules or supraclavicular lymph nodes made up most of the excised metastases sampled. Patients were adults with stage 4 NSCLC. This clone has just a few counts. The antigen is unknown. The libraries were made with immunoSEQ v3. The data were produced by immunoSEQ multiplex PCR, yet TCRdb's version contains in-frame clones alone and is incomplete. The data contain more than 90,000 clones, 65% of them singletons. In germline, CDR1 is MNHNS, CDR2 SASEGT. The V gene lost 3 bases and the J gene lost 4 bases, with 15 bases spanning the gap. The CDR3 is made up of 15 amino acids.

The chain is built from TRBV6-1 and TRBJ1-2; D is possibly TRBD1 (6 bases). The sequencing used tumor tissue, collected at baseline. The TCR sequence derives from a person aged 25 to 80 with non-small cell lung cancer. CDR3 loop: CASSDQGSVSYGYTF. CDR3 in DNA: TGTGCCAGCAGTGATCAGGGGTCGGTTAGCTATGGCTACACCTTC.